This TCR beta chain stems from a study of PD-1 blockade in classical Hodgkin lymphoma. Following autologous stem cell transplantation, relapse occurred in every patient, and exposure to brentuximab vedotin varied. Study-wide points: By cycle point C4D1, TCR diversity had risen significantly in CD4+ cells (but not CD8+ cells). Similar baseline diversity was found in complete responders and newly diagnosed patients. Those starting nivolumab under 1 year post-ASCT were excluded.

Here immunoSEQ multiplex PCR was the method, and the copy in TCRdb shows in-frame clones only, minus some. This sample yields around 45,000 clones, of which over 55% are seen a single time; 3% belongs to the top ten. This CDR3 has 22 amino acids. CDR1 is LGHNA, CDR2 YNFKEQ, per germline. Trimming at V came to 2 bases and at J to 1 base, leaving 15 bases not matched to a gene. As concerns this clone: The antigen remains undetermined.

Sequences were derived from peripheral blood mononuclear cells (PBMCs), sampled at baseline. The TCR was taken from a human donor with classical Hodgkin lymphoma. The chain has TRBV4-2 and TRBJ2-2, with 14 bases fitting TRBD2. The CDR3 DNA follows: TGTGCCAGCAGCCAACCTGACCCTTCGGGGACTAGCGGGGGACTGAACACCGGGGAGCTGTTTTTT. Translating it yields CASSQPDPSGTSGGLNTGELFF.